A single sample is the source of the 28 T cell receptor beta chains below, sequenced in a study of regulatory T cells in long-lasting Graves disease. Investigators prepared the TCR beta libraries by applying iRepertoire HTBI primers and Arm-PCR of CDR3 regions. Using its own MiXCR run on the multiplex PCR reads, TCRdb lists one record per CDR3 protein. The sample lists roughly 500,000 distinct CDR3 sequences, roughly 14% occurring once. Time point indicated: newly diagnosed GD, antithyroid drugs for less than 3 months. Preparation of the TCR library used RNA extracted from PBMCs. The sample was also reused in another study, on T cells in Graves' hyperthyroidism and ophthalmopathy.

Sequences were derived from peripheral blood mononuclear cells (PBMCs), sampled at new diagnosis, from a patient treated with antithyroid drugs. The receptor set was obtained from a man aged 25-40 years with Graves disease.

This clonotype was observed at least ten times. The V and J genes are TRBV12-3 or TRBV12-4 and TRBJ1-3; D might be TRBD1 (5 bases). With 5 bases removed from V and 1 base from J, the gap between germline ends came to 12 bases. The CDR3 spans 15 residues. The CDR3 nucleotides are TGTGCCAGCAGTGTCCAGGGAAGATCTGGAAACACCATATATTTT. It translates to CASSVQGRSGNTIYF.

This chain links TRBV20-1 with TRBJ2-3; 14 nucleotides match TRBD2. Trimming removed 6 bases from V and 4 bases from J; junction bases left unmatched: 9. CDR3 length: 16 amino acids. Germline values: CDR1 DFQATT, CDR2 SNEGSKA (reference sequence). The CDR3 bases are TGCAGTGCCGGCCATGCGACTAGCGGGAGGGCAGATACGCAGTATTTT. This encodes CSAGHATSGRADTQYF.

The chain joins TRBV30 to TRBJ1-5; 7 bases map to TRBD1. The J segment lost 3 bases and the V segment lost 5 bases, leaving 1 base of the junction unmatched. The CDR3 contains 12 residues. Germline CDR1 GTSNPN, CDR2 SVGIG (reference sequence). This chain's CDR3 is CAWGQDNQPQHF. The CDR3 nucleotides are TGTGCCTGGGGACAGGACAATCAGCCCCAGCATTTT.

The V and J genes are TRBV6-1 and TRBJ1-4, with a weak D call TRBD1 (6 bases). Germline-derived CDR1 and CDR2 are MNHNS and SASEGT. V gave up 9 bases and J gave up 4 bases, with 15 bases separating them. CDR3 length: 14 amino acids. Here the CDR3 DNA reads TGTGCCAGTCTTGGGGGCGCGGGTAATGAAAAACTGTTTTTT. It is translated as CASLGGAGNEKLFF.

The J gene is TRBJ2-5, the V gene TRBV2; TRBD1 matches at 7 bases. The J segment lost 5 bases and the V segment lost 5 bases, leaving 8 bases of the junction unmatched. The CDR3 is 14 amino acids. Looked up from germline, CDR1 is SNHLY and CDR2 is FYNNEI. CDR3 amino acids: CASSYRGNRETQYF. CDR3 DNA: TGTGCCAGCAGTTACAGGGGCAACCGGGAGACCCAGTACTTC.

A word on this clonotype: Germline and junction disagree at one end, which may indicate a read error. The chain combines TRBV6-1 with TRBJ2-5; D possibly corresponds to TRBD1 (6 bases). The germline CDR1 and CDR2 sequences are MNHNS and SASEGT. The CDR3 spans 13 residues. CDR3 residues: CASSNRVQETQYF. In DNA, the CDR3 is TGCGCCAGCAGCAACAGGGTCCAAGAGACCCAGTACTTC.

The rearrangement links TRBV10-1 to TRBJ2-3; the match to TRBD2 covers 11 bases. The CDR3 loop spans 19 amino acids. The germline V gene has CDR1 WNHNN and CDR2 SYGVQD (reference sequence). With 4 bases clipped from V and 0 bases from J, the junction kept 12 bases outside the gene matches. The CDR3 loop reads CASSAPASGRFISTDTQYF. Here the CDR3 DNA reads TGCGCCAGCAGTGCCCCGGCTAGCGGGAGGTTTATTAGCACAGATACGCAGTATTTT.

The CDR3 protein is CASGLVLTGGPAPLHF. DNA of the CDR3: TGTGCTAGTGGTTTGGTACTTACAGGGGGCCCCGCACCCCTCCACTTT. The chain couples TRBV12-5 to TRBJ1-6; 9 bases agree with TRBD1. The CDR3 is made up of 16 amino acids. Unmatched junction bases numbered 8, after V lost 0 bases and J lost 11 bases. The germline CDR1 and CDR2 sequences are LGHNT and FRNRAP.

V usage is TRBV24-1 and J usage is TRBJ2-2; no firm D call. Trimming pared 4 bases from V and 6 bases from J, leaving 17 bases between. CDR1 is KGHDR, CDR2 SFDVKD, per germline. The CDR3 has 16 amino acids. The CDR3 DNA reads as TGTGCCACCAGTGACCCCCCTGGTTTAGCTGCCGGGGAGCTGTTTTTT. This encodes CATSDPPGLAAGELFF.

This clonotype was detected ten times or more. The V gene is TRBV14, the J gene TRBJ2-5; 13 bases line up with TRBD2. Per the germline V gene, CDR1 is SGHDN and CDR2 is FVKESK. Trimming removed 3 bases from V and 2 bases from J; junction bases left unmatched: 6. The CDR3 is 17 residues long. As DNA, the CDR3 is TGTGCCAGCAGCCACATTCTACTAGCGGGAGGGCAAGAGACCCAGTACTTC. This codes for CASSHILLAGGQETQYF.

In this sample, this clonotype turned up many times. V gene TRBV29-1 combines with J gene TRBJ2-3, with D possibly being TRBD2 (5 bases). The CDR3 extends over 13 amino acids. The germline V gene encodes CDR1 SQVTM and CDR2 ANQGSEA. Trimming shortened V by 2 bases and J by 0 bases, and 6 bases separated the two germline ends. The CDR3 coding sequence is TGCAGCGTTGAACTAGCAAGCACAGATACGCAGTATTTT. Encoded protein: CSVELASTDTQYF.

This clonotype showed up many times. The rearrangement links TRBV7-9 to TRBJ2-7, with D possibly being TRBD2 (6 bases). The CDR3 is 14 residues long. The germline CDR1 and CDR2 sequences are SEHNR and FQNEAQ (reference sequence). Trimming cost V 4 bases and J 0 bases, with 10 bases left between them. The CDR3 spells CASSSGTVSYEQYF. For the CDR3, the DNA is TGTGCCAGCAGCTCAGGGACTGTCTCCTACGAGCAGTACTTC.

The sample holds many counts of this clonotype. The rearrangement joins TRBV28 to TRBJ1-4; D uncertain. CDR1 is MDHEN, CDR2 SYDVKM, per germline. This CDR3 has 13 amino acids. V lost 7 bases and J lost 5, with 11 bases in between. In nucleotides, the CDR3 is TGTGCCAGCAAGGGCCTCGGCAATGAAAAACTGTTTTTT. Encoded protein: CASKGLGNEKLFF.

Only a few counts were recorded for this clonotype. V usage is TRBV25-1 and J usage is TRBJ1-3; D is ambiguous. V was pared by 7 bases and J by 8 bases, with 9 bases between. This CDR3 is built from 11 residues. CDR1 is MGHDK, CDR2 SYGVNS, per germline. The CDR3 spells CASTSVDTIYF. In DNA, the CDR3 is TGTGCCAGCACTTCGGTAGACACCATATATTTT.

The chain carries TRBV20-1 and TRBJ1-5; TRBD1 aligns across 9 bases. Trimming removed 0 bases from V and 4 bases from J; junction bases left unmatched: 4. The CDR3 covers 15 residues. Germline values: CDR1 DFQATT, CDR2 SNEGSKA (reference sequence). CDR3 protein: CSAREPGQGNQPQHF. The CDR3 DNA is TGCAGTGCTAGAGAGCCCGGACAGGGGAATCAGCCCCAGCATTTT.

The sample holds many counts of this clonotype. The CDR3 protein is CASSPSGSVSYEQYF. The CDR3 nucleotides read TGTGCCAGCAGTCCTTCAGGCAGCGTCTCCTACGAGCAGTACTTC. The chain uses TRBV25-1 and TRBJ2-7, with no clear D. Trimming pared 5 bases from V and 0 bases from J, leaving 14 bases between. Germline lookup yields CDR1 MGHDK and CDR2 SYGVNS. This CDR3 is 15 amino acids long.

This clonotype occurred a few times. The rearrangement links TRBV7-9 to TRBJ2-1, with D possibly matching TRBD1 (6 bases). V lost 1 base and J lost 7, with 17 bases in between. Germline lookup yields CDR1 SEHNR and CDR2 FQNEAQ (reference sequence). The CDR3 has 16 amino acids. The CDR3 region is CASSLGSGASWNEQFF. In DNA form, the CDR3 reads TGTGCCAGCAGCTTAGGGTCAGGGGCCTCTTGGAATGAGCAGTTCTTC.

This clonotype has more than one count but fewer than ten. The chain combines TRBV12-3 or TRBV12-4 with TRBJ1-4, with 9 nucleotides matching TRBD1. Unmatched junction bases numbered 2, after V lost 3 bases and J lost 6 bases. CDR3 length: 14 residues. This CDR3 is CASSFRDRDEKLFF. CDR3 DNA sequence: TGTGCCAGCAGTTTCCGGGACAGGGATGAAAAACTGTTTTTT.

The gene calls are TRBV19 and TRBJ2-3; 7 bases agree with TRBD2. With 5 bases clipped from V and 4 bases from J, the junction kept 12 bases outside the gene matches. CDR3 size: 16 residues. CDR1 and CDR2 from the germline V gene are LNHDA and SQIVND (reference sequence). In nucleotides, the CDR3 is TGTGCCAGTAGTGGGGGACTACCGGTGTACTCAGATACGCAGTATTTT. Translated: CASSGGLPVYSDTQYF.

The rearrangement joins TRBV15 to TRBJ2-4; 12 positions agree with TRBD2. Germline CDR1 reads LNHNV; CDR2 reads YYDKDF (reference sequence). J gave up 0 bases and V 1 base, and 16 bases lay outside the gene matches. This CDR3 region has 22 residues. CDR3 coding DNA: TGTGCCACCAGCAGAGGGACGAATTCAGGACTAGCGGGATCGCTAGCCAAAAACATTCAGTACTTC. This gives the protein CATSRGTNSGLAGSLAKNIQYF.

This clonotype was seen repeatedly, ten times or more. The rearrangement uses TRBV20-1 and TRBJ2-7; TRBD2 might be the D (5 bases). The V end lost 5 bases, the J end lost 9 bases, and 14 bases lay between the germline ends. The CDR3 sequence is 11 residues long. Looked up from germline, CDR1 is DFQATT and CDR2 is SNEGSKA (reference sequence). This CDR3 is CSAGTRLGQYF. The CDR3 DNA sequence: TGCAGTGCTGGAACTAGGCTGGGGCAGTACTTC.

This clonotype has a count of ten or more. This sequence joins TRBV5-1 and TRBJ1-5; 8 bases fit TRBD1. The CDR3 has 15 amino acids. CDR1 is SGHRS and CDR2 is YFSETQ in the germline V gene. With V trimmed by 4 bases and J by 4 bases, 7 bases remained unmatched. The CDR3 is CASSRGTGGNQPQHF. CDR3 nucleotides: TGCGCCAGCAGCCGCGGGACAGGCGGAAATCAGCCCCAGCATTTT.

The chain couples TRBV20-1 to TRBJ2-1; 14 bases align to TRBD2. The J segment lost 8 bases and the V segment lost 1 base, leaving 7 bases of the junction unmatched. The germline gives CDR1 DFQATT, CDR2 SNEGSKA (reference sequence). This CDR3 has 16 residues. The CDR3 reads CSARGGLAGVQDEQFF. CDR3 nucleotides: TGCAGTGCTAGAGGGGGACTAGCGGGAGTTCAGGATGAGCAGTTCTTC.

This clonotype was observed many times. The chain combines TRBV2 with TRBJ2-6, with D possibly called TRBD1 or TRBD2 (5 bases each). The CDR3 sequence is 13 residues long. Germline values: CDR1 SNHLY, CDR2 FYNNEI. V was pared by 7 bases and J by 4 bases, with 8 bases between. As DNA, the CDR3 is TGTGCCAGCACCGGGGACGGGGCCAACGTCCTGACTTTC. Amino acids: CASTGDGANVLTF.

This clonotype has just a few counts. V usage is TRBV30 and J usage is TRBJ2-2, with D uncertain. CDR1 is GTSNPN, CDR2 SVGIG, per germline (reference sequence). V gave up 0 bases and J gave up 0 bases, with 2 bases separating them. This CDR3 has 13 amino acids. In DNA form, the CDR3 reads TGTGCCTGGAGTGTATCGAACACCGGGGAGCTGTTTTTT. Translated, it gives CAWSVSNTGELFF.

This clonotype was picked up many times. The chain joins TRBV19 to TRBJ2-7; 11 bases are a match to TRBD2. This CDR3 has 14 amino acids. The trim removed 6 bases at V and 2 bases at J, leaving 3 bases unmatched. Germline-derived CDR1 and CDR2 are LNHDA and SQIVND (reference sequence). CDR3 bases: TGTGCCAGTAGGTTGACTAGCGGGACCTACGAGCAGTACTTC. It encodes CASRLTSGTYEQYF.

The rearrangement uses TRBV9 and TRBJ1-2; possibly TRBD1 for D (5 bases). Between the trimmed V and J ends, which lost 7 bases and 8 bases, there was a span of 24 bases. This CDR3 has 15 amino acids. The germline V gene encodes CDR1 SGDLS and CDR2 YYNGEE. CDR3 nucleotide sequence: TGTGCCAGCTCCAAAGGTGAAGGGGAACGACGGGGCTACACCTTC. Its protein is CASSKGEGERRGYTF.

This clonotype was detected a few times. The CDR3 region is CSACYYDFFETQYF. The CDR3 DNA reads TGCAGTGCTTGTTATTACGACTTCTTTGAGACCCAGTACTTC. This chain connects TRBV20-1 to TRBJ2-5, with D uncertain. V gave up 5 bases and J gave up 5 bases, with 18 bases separating them. The germline gives CDR1 DFQATT, CDR2 SNEGSKA (reference sequence). CDR3 length: 14 amino acids.